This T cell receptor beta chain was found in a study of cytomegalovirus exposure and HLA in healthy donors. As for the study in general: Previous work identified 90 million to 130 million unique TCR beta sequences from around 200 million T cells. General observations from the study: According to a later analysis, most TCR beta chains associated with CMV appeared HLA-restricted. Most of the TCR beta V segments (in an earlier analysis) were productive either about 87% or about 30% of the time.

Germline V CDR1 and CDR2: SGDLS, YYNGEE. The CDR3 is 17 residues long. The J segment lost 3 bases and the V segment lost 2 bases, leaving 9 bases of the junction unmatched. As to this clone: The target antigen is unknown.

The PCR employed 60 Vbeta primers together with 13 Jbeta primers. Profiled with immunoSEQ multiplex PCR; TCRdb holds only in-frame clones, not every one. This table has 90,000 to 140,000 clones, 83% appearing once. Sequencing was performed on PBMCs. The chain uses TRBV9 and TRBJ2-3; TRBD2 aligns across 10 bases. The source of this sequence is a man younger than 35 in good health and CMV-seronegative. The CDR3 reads CASSVGHSGRKTDTQYF. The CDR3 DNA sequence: TGTGCCAGCAGCGTCGGCCATAGCGGGAGGAAAACAGATACGCAGTATTTT.